This paragraph reports one T cell receptor beta chain. Profiling relied on immunoSEQ multiplex PCR, and the TCRdb table lists in-frame clones only, not all of them. The sample lists 110,000 or so clones, around 89% occurring once. V lost 5 bases and J 4 bases, leaving 9 bases between the germline ends. The CDR3 has 12 residues. In germline, CDR1 is MNHEY, CDR2 SVGAGI. This entry comes from a study of blood T cell repertoires in COVID-19. This TCR was sampled from a woman aged 45-59 years with acute or convalescent COVID-19. The chain recombines TRBV6-5 with TRBJ2-7; no clear D gene. The specimen was peripheral blood. The CDR3, as DNA: TGTGCCAGCAGTACCCCAGGTTACGAGCAGTACTTC. This gives the protein CASSTPGYEQYF.